A selection of T cell receptor beta chains follows, all from one sample in a study of blood T cell repertoires in COVID-19. TCRdb's copy holds only in-frame clones and misses some; the assay was immunoSEQ multiplex PCR. The sample lists about 140,000 clones; 80% to 85% were seen once. The source material was peripheral blood. These receptor sequences come from a woman aged 60 to 75 with acute or convalescent COVID-19. Both conserved end residues are part of each CDR3. A D gene is named only where the DNA matches it firmly. Some rows mark clone size as missing; the rest say once, few, many or name a class of expanded clone.

V: TRBV19; D: TRBD1; size: -; J: TRBJ2-7; DNA: TGTGCCAGTAGTTCGGGACAGGGTTACGAGCAGTACTTC; CDR3: CASSSGQGYEQYF
V: TRBV7-9; D: -; size: -; J: TRBJ2-1; DNA: TGTGCCAGCAGCTTTTACTTCAATCGACAGTCGGTTAATGAGCAGTTCTTC; CDR3: CASSFYFNRQSVNEQFF
V: TRBV14; D: -; size: -; J: TRBJ1-4; DNA: TGTGCCAGCAGCCAAGGGACAGAAAGGATGGCTTTTTTT; CDR3: CASSQGTERMAFF
V: TRBV11-3; D: -; size: -; J: TRBJ2-2; DNA: TGTGCCAGCTCATCGGGATTGAACACCGGGGAGCTGTTTTTT; CDR3: CASSSGLNTGELFF
V: TRBV7-6; D: TRBD2; size: -; J: TRBJ2-1; DNA: TGTGCCAGCAGCTTAGGTGGACTAGCGGGAGGGCCCGAGGAGCAGTTCTTC; CDR3: CASSLGGLAGGPEEQFF
V: TRBV7-3; D: TRBD2; size: -; J: TRBJ2-7; DNA: TGTGCCAGCAGCTTAACACCGGGAGGAACTTACGAGCAGTACTTC; CDR3: CASSLTPGGTYEQYF
V: TRBV6-1; D: -; size: -; J: TRBJ1-5; DNA: TGTGCCAGCAGTGAAGCGGGAGGTTATCAGCCCCAGCATTTT; CDR3: CASSEAGGYQPQHF
V: TRBV19; D: TRBD1; size: once; J: TRBJ1-1; DNA: TGTGCCAGTAGTGTGGGGACAGGGCATCTGAACACTGAAGCTTTCTTT; CDR3: CASSVGTGHLNTEAFF
V: TRBV11-2; D: -; size: -; J: TRBJ2-7; DNA: TGTGCCAGCAGCTTCCGGGGTTTTATTCCTGGCGAGCAGTACTTC; CDR3: CASSFRGFIPGEQYF
V: TRBV30; D: TRBD2; size: -; J: TRBJ2-3; DNA: TGTGCCTGGAGTGACGTGGCAGCGGGAGGAGATACGCAGTATTTT; CDR3: CAWSDVAAGGDTQYF
V: TRBV4-2; D: -; size: -; J: TRBJ2-2; DNA: TGTGCCAGCAGCCAAGAAGAACCTTTTGCAGACATTAACACCGGGGAGCTGTTTTTT; CDR3: CASSQEEPFADINTGELFF
V: TRBV30; D: TRBD1; size: -; J: TRBJ1-5; DNA: TGTGCCTGGAGTGTCCCGGGACAGACCAATCAGCCCCAGCATTTT; CDR3: CAWSVPGQTNQPQHF
V: TRBV9; D: -; size: -; J: TRBJ2-2; DNA: TGTGCCAGCAGAGCTCCGAACACCGGGGAGCTGTTTTTT; CDR3: CASRAPNTGELFF
V: TRBV27; D: TRBD1; size: few; J: TRBJ1-1; DNA: TGTGCCAGCAGAGGACAGGGGATGAACACTGAAGCTTTCTTT; CDR3: CASRGQGMNTEAFF
V: TRBV3-1/TRBV3-2; D: -; size: once; J: TRBJ2-2; DNA: TGTGCCAGCAGCCCGGTGGCCGGGGAGCTGTTTTTT; CDR3: CASSPVAGELFF
V: TRBV7-2; D: TRBD2; size: -; J: TRBJ2-7; DNA: TGTGCCAGCAGCCCGCGAAGCGGGAGCTCCTACGAGCAGTACTTC; CDR3: CASSPRSGSSYEQYF
V: TRBV3-1/TRBV3-2; D: -; size: -; J: TRBJ1-2; DNA: TGTGCCAGCAGCCAATCCAGGAATAACTATGGCTACACCTTC; CDR3: CASSQSRNNYGYTF
V: TRBV11-3; D: -; size: -; J: TRBJ1-6; DNA: TGTGCCAGCAGCTCGGGCTATAATTCACCCCTCCACTTT; CDR3: CASSSGYNSPLHF